Below are 22 T cell receptor beta chains sequenced from a single sample in a study of blood T cell repertoires in COVID-19. Clones were sequenced by immunoSEQ multiplex PCR, and TCRdb holds only the in-frame ones, with some missing. The sample lists around 310,000 clones, over 75% seen once, with 8% to 10% in the top ten. The specimen sequenced was PBMCs or T cells enriched from blood (not recorded which). These receptors all stem from a woman in her 40s who had recovered from COVID-19.

The chain links TRBV2 to TRBJ1-5; possible D gene TRBD1, 5 bases. Trimming cost V 7 bases and J 6 bases, with 19 bases left between them. This CDR3 is built from 15 residues. In germline, CDR1 is SNHLY, CDR2 FYNNEI. Here the CDR3 DNA reads TGTGCCAGCACCCGGGAGCAGGGTGAGAGTCAGCCCCAGCATTTT. Translated, it gives CASTREQGESQPQHF. The full variable domain, with the rest looked up from reference TRBV2 and TRBJ1-5, is EPEVTQTPSHQVTQMGQEVILRCVPISNHLYFYWYRQILGQKVEFLVSFYNNEISEKSEIFDDQFSVERPDGSNFTLKIRSTKLEDSAMYFCASTREQGESQPQHFGDGTRLSIL.

The CDR3 loop reads CASSPIQSTDTQYF. The CDR3 region has the DNA TGTGCCAGCTCACCGATACAGAGCACAGATACGCAGTATTTT. The V and J genes are TRBV18 and TRBJ2-3; no clear D. The CDR3 sequence is 14 residues long. V was clipped by 3 bases and J by 0 bases, with 7 bases between them. The germline CDR1 and CDR2 sequences are KGHSH and LQKENI.

The V and J genes are TRBV2 and TRBJ2-5; D is perhaps TRBD1 (5 bases). V was pared by 8 bases and J by 4 bases, with 20 bases between. The CDR3 is 15 residues long. Germline V CDR1 and CDR2: SNHLY, FYNNEI. CDR3 region: CASGMEPKGAETQYF. The CDR3 region has the DNA TGTGCCAGCGGGATGGAGCCCAAAGGGGCAGAGACCCAGTACTTC.

The chain combines TRBV3-1 (or the pseudogene TRBV3-2) with TRBJ1-5; D gene ambiguous. V shed 9 bases and J shed 5 bases, with 26 bases lying between them. The V gene's germline CDR1 is LGHDT and CDR2 YNNKEL (reference sequence). This CDR3 region has 17 residues. CDR3 coding DNA: TGTGCCAGTTCGGCTAGGCGCCCAAATCAAGCCCATCAGCCCCAGCATTTT. Translating gives CASSARRPNQAHQPQHF.

The genes are TRBV29-1 and TRBJ2-1, with D hard to call. Germline V gene lookup returns CDR1 SQVTM and CDR2 ANQGSEA. Between the trimmed V and J ends, which lost 4 bases and 7 bases, there was a span of 11 bases. The CDR3 runs to 12 residues. CDR3 residues: CSVALSRNEQFF. CDR3 nucleotide sequence: TGCAGCGTTGCTCTCTCCCGGAATGAGCAGTTCTTC.

The J gene is TRBJ2-1, the V gene TRBV7-9; 11 bases fit TRBD2. Germline V gene sequence: CDR1 SEHNR, CDR2 FQNEAQ (reference sequence). After removal of 5 bases from V and 4 bases from J, the junction contained 4 bases not matched to a gene. The CDR3 runs 15 residues. CDR3 in DNA: TGTGCCAGCAGCACCGGGACTAGCGGTTACAATGAGCAGTTCTTC. Amino acids: CASSTGTSGYNEQFF.

This clone was seen a single time. The gene calls are TRBV3-1 (or the pseudogene TRBV3-2) and TRBJ1-4, with a tentative D call TRBD1 (6 bases). Germline V gives CDR1 LGHDT, CDR2 YNNKEL (reference sequence). This CDR3 is built from 16 residues. V lost 0 bases, J lost 4 bases, and 12 bases lay in between. DNA of the CDR3: TGTGCCAGCAGCCAAGACCCAGGGGCGGTTAATGAAAAACTGTTTTTT. Translated: CASSQDPGAVNEKLFF.

V gene TRBV6-5 combines with J gene TRBJ2-5; 8 bases are shared with TRBD2. The CDR3 runs to 15 residues. Germline V gene data show CDR1 as MNHEY and CDR2 as SVGAGI. J was trimmed by 5 bases and V by 5 bases; bases with no gene match: 10. The CDR3 protein is CASSPSGTSGETQYF. The CDR3 DNA follows: TGTGCCAGCAGTCCCTCCGGGACTAGTGGGGAGACCCAGTACTTC.

The V gene is TRBV25-1, the J gene TRBJ1-1; 7 bases align to TRBD1. Germline CDR1 and CDR2: MGHDK and SYGVNS. The CDR3 loop spans 14 amino acids. J gave up 1 base and V 6 bases, and 5 bases lay outside the gene matches. The CDR3 DNA reads as TGTGCCAGCAGCTGGGGACAGTCGAACACTGAAGCTTTCTTT. Protein: CASSWGQSNTEAFF.

The sample holds a few counts of this clone. V and J are TRBV5-1 and TRBJ1-4; possible D gene TRBD1, 6 bases. Trimming left V 0 bases short and J 8 bases short, with 11 bases between. The CDR3 length is 14 residues. In germline, CDR1 is SGHRS, CDR2 YFSETQ. The CDR3 coding sequence is TGCGCCAGCAGCTTGGCCTTGGGACACGAAAAACTGTTTTTT. Translated, it gives CASSLALGHEKLFF.

The rearrangement uses TRBV4-3 and TRBJ2-5, with a tentative D call TRBD2 (5 bases). Trimming shortened V by 0 bases and J by 9 bases, and 14 bases separated the two germline ends. The CDR3 is 14 residues long. Germline V gives CDR1 LGHNA, CDR2 YSLEER. Written as DNA, the CDR3 is TGCGCCAGCAGCCAAGATTGGCGAGACGGGGCCCAGTACTTC. Protein: CASSQDWRDGAQYF.

This clone appeared a few times. This rearrangement joins TRBV18 to TRBJ2-2; 11 bases agree with TRBD1. Germline CDR1 and CDR2: KGHSH and LQKENI. The junction had 2 bases not matched to a gene; V was cut back by 2 bases and J by 6 bases. This CDR3 has 15 residues. CDR3 protein: CASSPWTGGPGELFF. The CDR3 DNA reads as TGTGCCAGCTCACCATGGACAGGGGGCCCCGGGGAGCTGTTTTTT.

The V and J genes are TRBV12-3 or TRBV12-4 and TRBJ1-4, with no clear D. The V gene lost 3 bases and the J gene lost 7 bases, with 6 bases spanning the gap. The CDR3 sequence is 12 residues long. The CDR3 reads CASSFSSEKLFF. The CDR3 DNA follows: TGTGCCAGCAGTTTTAGTAGTGAAAAACTGTTTTTT.

This clone was detected once. V gene TRBV2 combines with J gene TRBJ2-1, with D perhaps TRBD1 (6 bases). V gave up 8 bases and J gave up 3 bases, with 11 bases separating them. CDR3 length: 13 residues. Germline V gene lookup returns CDR1 SNHLY and CDR2 FYNNEI. The CDR3 bases are TGTGCCAGCTGCCCCAGGGGCTACAATGAGCAGTTCTTC. Amino acid sequence: CASCPRGYNEQFF.

This chain links TRBV28 with TRBJ2-1; 10 bases are shared with TRBD1. This CDR3 has 17 amino acids. Losses at the gene ends were 4 bases for V and 3 bases for J; bases not matched to a gene: 9. Germline V lookup: CDR1 MDHEN, CDR2 SYDVKM. DNA for the CDR3: TGTGCCAGCAGTTCATCGGGGTGGGACAGGGGCTACAATGAGCAGTTCTTC. Translated: CASSSSGWDRGYNEQFF.

This clone appeared a few times. J is TRBJ2-6 and V is TRBV4-2; the D gene is possibly TRBD1 (5 bases). V gave up 3 bases and J gave up 1 base, with 10 bases separating them. CDR1 LGHNA and CDR2 YNFKEQ come from the germline V gene. The CDR3 is made up of 16 amino acids. The CDR3 DNA is TGTGCCAGCAGCCAGCAAGGACAATCTGGGGCCAACGTCCTGACTTTC. Translating gives CASSQQGQSGANVLTF.

This sequence joins TRBV4-1 and TRBJ2-2; no clear D gene. The CDR3 spans 15 residues. Trimming stripped 0 bases from V and 6 bases from J, with 11 bases between. CDR1 is MGHRA and CDR2 is YSYEKL in the germline V gene. This CDR3 is CASSQDSGVPGELFF. The CDR3 nucleotides read TGCGCCAGCAGCCAAGATTCGGGTGTCCCCGGGGAGCTGTTTTTT.

The chain is built from TRBV4-3 and TRBJ1-2; 11 positions match TRBD1. The CDR3 totals 16 residues. CDR1 LGHNA and CDR2 YSLEER come from the germline V gene. Unmatched junction bases numbered 8, after V lost 0 bases and J lost 8 bases. The CDR3 loop is CASSQDLDRGRGGYTF. CDR3 in DNA: TGCGCCAGCAGCCAAGATCTGGACAGGGGGCGCGGGGGCTACACCTTC.

The chain uses TRBV6-2 or TRBV6-3 and TRBJ2-1, with 8 bases identical to TRBD2. The CDR3 consists of 20 residues. After removal of 6 bases from V and 7 bases from J, the junction contained 26 bases not matched to a gene. Germline V gives CDR1 MNHEY, CDR2 SVGEGT. In DNA, the CDR3 is TGTGCCAGCAGCCTACCGGGAGGAGCGGGAGTCCCCCGGGGTAGTAATGAGCAGTTCTTC. Translation gives CASSLPGGAGVPRGSNEQFF.

The chain joins TRBV28 to TRBJ1-2, with a tentative D call TRBD1 (5 bases). The CDR3 has 14 residues. V lost 6 bases and J lost 6, with 17 bases in between. Germline CDR1 is MDHEN and CDR2 is SYDVKM. The CDR3, as DNA: TGTGCCAGCAGGGGGGGTAGAGCCGAACATGGCTACACCTTC. Protein product: CASRGGRAEHGYTF.

This rearrangement joins TRBV4-2 to TRBJ2-2; D remains ambiguous. The CDR3 has 16 amino acids. Germline V gene data show CDR1 as LGHNA and CDR2 as YNFKEQ. V dropped 0 bases and J dropped 1 base, with 9 bases sitting between them. Written as DNA, the CDR3 is TGTGCCAGCAGCCAAGAGGCTGGCAGGAACACCGGGGAGCTGTTTTTT. The encoded protein is CASSQEAGRNTGELFF.

This chain links TRBV5-6 with TRBJ1-5, with D possibly matching TRBD1 (5 bases). The CDR3 loop spans 16 amino acids. V was trimmed by 3 bases and J by 0 bases, leaving 13 bases between them. Germline CDR1 SGHDT, CDR2 YYEEEE. For the CDR3, the DNA is TGTGCCAGCAGCTCCGGGGGTGGGTATAGCAATCAGCCCCAGCATTTT. This translates into CASSSGGGYSNQPQHF.